This T cell receptor beta chain appears in the sequencing data of a study of OX40 agonist ivuxolimab in advanced cancers. Looking at the study overall: An anti-OX40 (CD134) antibody with agonistic activity, ivuxolimab, was administered to patients. It was permissible to have had prior anti-PD-1, anti-PD-L1 or anti-CTLA-4 therapy, and over 35% had some.

The repertoire was sequenced with immunoSEQ multiplex PCR; TCRdb's copy has only in-frame clones and lacks some. Of about 88,000 clones listed, approximately 85% are singletons. Germline V gene data show CDR1 as SGHTA and CDR2 as FQGNSA. This CDR3 region has 16 residues. With 2 bases removed from V and 1 base from J, the gap between germline ends came to 11 bases. At baseline, cycle 4 day 1, and cycle 7 day 1, blood was sampled. The chain has TRBV7-2 and TRBJ2-2; no definite D call. Here the sequenced sample was CD4+ or CD8+ T cells sorted from blood, taken in a trial of the OX40 agonist ivuxolimab. The source of this sequence is an adult with an advanced solid tumor such as melanoma, head and neck, liver or kidney cancer. CDR3 sequence reads: CASSLWLVLNTGELFF. The CDR3 DNA sequence: TGTGCCAGCAGCTTATGGCTGGTCCTGAACACCGGGGAGCTGTTTTTT.